The T cell receptor beta chain under discussion was sequenced for a study of control samples from healthy donors and cancer patients. CDR1 MNHEY and CDR2 SVGAGI come from the germline V gene. Trimming left V 2 bases short and J 0 bases short, with 10 bases between. The CDR3 is made up of 15 amino acids. Measured with immunoSEQ multiplex PCR; TCRdb has only the in-frame clones, and not every one. The sample has roughly 86,000 clones; roughly nine tenths are singletons. This TCR came from a woman younger than 35 in good health. V usage is TRBV6-5 and J usage is TRBJ1-2; weak D call: TRBD1 (5 bases). Sequenced: blood. CDR3 residues: CASSYGGSANYGYTF. In nucleotides, the CDR3 is TGTGCCAGCAGTTACGGGGGGTCTGCTAACTATGGCTACACCTTC.